This paragraph reports one TCR beta chain. The repertoire was sequenced with immunoSEQ multiplex PCR; TCRdb's copy has only in-frame clones and lacks some. Found here are about 200,000 clones, approximately 84% of them singletons; the top ten hold over 6.5%. Per the germline V gene, CDR1 is LNHDA and CDR2 is SQIVND (reference sequence). V was clipped by 5 bases and J by 4 bases; unmatched bases: 6. This CDR3 contains 14 residues. Individuals drawn from under 30 US areas were about 18 to 100 years old. All recovered Cohort 3 donors got two negative PCRs, got clearance, or saw symptom resolution. The data stem from a study of blood T cell repertoires in COVID-19. Across the study: Spain, Italy and the United States supplied samples that represented acute and convalescent COVID-19. The cDNA or gDNA used as material had been derived from T cells, B-cell-depleted T cells, or PBMCs.

This chain uses TRBV19 with TRBJ1-1, with TRBD1 identical over 8 bases. The sequenced material came from PBMCs or T cells enriched from blood (not recorded which). The clonotype originates from a man aged 40-55 years who had recovered from COVID-19. CDR3 nucleotides: TGTGCCAGTAGTCCGAGGGACAGGCTCACTGAAGCTTTCTTT. Its translation is CASSPRDRLTEAFF.